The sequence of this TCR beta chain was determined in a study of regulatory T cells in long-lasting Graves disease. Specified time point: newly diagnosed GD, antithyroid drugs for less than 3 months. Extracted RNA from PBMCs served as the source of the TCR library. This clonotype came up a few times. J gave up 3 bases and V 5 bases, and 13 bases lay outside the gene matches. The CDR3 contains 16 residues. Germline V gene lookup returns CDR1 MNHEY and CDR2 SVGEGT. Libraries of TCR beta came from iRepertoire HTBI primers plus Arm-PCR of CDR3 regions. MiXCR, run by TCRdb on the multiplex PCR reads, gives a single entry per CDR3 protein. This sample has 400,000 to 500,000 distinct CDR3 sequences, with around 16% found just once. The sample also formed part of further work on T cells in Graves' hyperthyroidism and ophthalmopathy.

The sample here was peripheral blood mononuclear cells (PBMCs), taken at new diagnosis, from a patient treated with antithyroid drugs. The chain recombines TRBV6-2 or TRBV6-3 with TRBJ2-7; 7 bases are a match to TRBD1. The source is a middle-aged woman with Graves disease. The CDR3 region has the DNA TGTGCCAGCAGTCGGGTCGGGCCGGGACAGATCTACGAGCAGTACTTC. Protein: CASSRVGPGQIYEQYF.